Listed here are 14 T cell receptor beta chains from one sample, sequenced in a study of blood T cells in healthy people across ages. A J-beta primer mix and a sample-barcoded 5' primer were used in a second PCR of about 6 to 12 cycles. Each CDR3 protein gets one entry after TCRdb re-called the 5' RACE reads with MiXCR. The table shows around 1,600,000 distinct CDR3 sequences, with about 45% occurring only once. Material: blood. The receptors come from a woman aged 18-35 years in good health.

This sequence joins TRBV6-1 and TRBJ2-5, with 10 bases identical to TRBD1. The J call is in doubt because the DNA end fits TRBJ2-7 better. The germline V gene encodes CDR1 MNHNS and CDR2 SASEGT. The CDR3 covers 16 residues. The CDR3 nucleotides read TGTGCCAGCAGTGAACAGCGGACAGGGGGTTTCTACGAGCAGTACTTC. Its protein is CASSEQRTGGFYEQYF.

The rearrangement links TRBV12-3 or TRBV12-4 to TRBJ2-3, with D uncertain. This CDR3 spans 12 amino acids. With 1 base removed from V and 8 bases from J, the gap between germline ends came to 7 bases. This CDR3 reads CASSLVWGTQYF. The CDR3 nucleotides read TGTGCCAGCAGTTTAGTCTGGGGTACGCAGTATTTT.

This clonotype was detected only once. This chain joins TRBV6-6 and TRBJ1-3; no definite D call. The CDR3 contains 15 residues. V dropped 6 bases and J dropped 2 bases, with 14 bases sitting between them. Germline CDR1 MNHNY, CDR2 SVGAGI (reference sequence). The CDR3 DNA is TGTGCCAGCAGCCCCACAGTATTGGCTGGAAACACCATATATTTT. Translated: CASSPTVLAGNTIYF.

With respect to this clonotype: A much larger clonotype is one base distant, so this may be a read error. This chain joins TRBV6-1 and TRBJ2-7, with D maybe TRBD2 (5 bases). The germline V gene has CDR1 MNHNS and CDR2 SASEGT. The CDR3 runs to 14 residues. V was shortened by 3 bases and J by 4 bases, with 13 bases between the two germline ends. CDR3 protein: CASSDAEEGYEQYF. CDR3 DNA sequence: TGTGCCAGCAGTGATGCGGAGGAAGGTTACGAGCAGTACTTC.

This clonotype occurred a few times. V usage is TRBV12-5 and J usage is TRBJ1-2; no definite D call. The CDR3 consists of 11 residues. Germline V CDR1 and CDR2: LGHNT, FRNRAP. The ends were cut back, 2 bases at V and 6 bases at J, with 4 bases in the middle. The CDR3 sequence: CASGLRNGYTF. The CDR3 DNA is TGTGCTAGTGGTTTGAGGAATGGCTACACCTTC.

With regard to this clonotype: One junction end disagrees with the germline gene, perhaps due to a read error. The rearrangement links TRBV29-1 to TRBJ1-5, with D hard to call. Germline CDR1 is SQVTM and CDR2 is ANQGSEA. The CDR3 has 13 residues. CDR3 DNA: TGCAGCGTTAAAGAGGCCCCGGATGAGCCCCAGCATTTT. Amino acids: CSVKEAPDEPQHF.

The rearrangement joins TRBV6-2 or TRBV6-3 to TRBJ2-1, with 10 bases aligning to TRBD2. This CDR3 comprises 15 residues. The V gene end was trimmed by 5 bases and the J gene end by 7 bases; junction bases not matched to a gene: 8. In germline, CDR1 is MNHEY, CDR2 SVGEGT. CDR3 protein: CASSTPAGGPNEQFF. CDR3 DNA sequence: TGTGCCAGCAGTACACCAGCGGGAGGGCCGAATGAGCAGTTCTTC.

CDR3 DNA sequence: TGTGCCAGCGGACTGGTATGGCAGAGCACAGATACGCAGTATTTT. Amino acid sequence: CASGLVWQSTDTQYF. The chain couples TRBV2 to TRBJ2-3, with D possibly TRBD2 on 5 matching bases. CDR3 length: 15 residues. The V end was cut by 8 bases, the J end by 0 bases, with 15 bases between. Germline V gene data show CDR1 as SNHLY and CDR2 as FYNNEI.

This clonotype was recorded a few times. This chain uses TRBV4-1 with TRBJ2-1, with D tentatively TRBD1 (5 bases). The CDR3 is 14 amino acids. Per germline, CDR1 MGHRA and CDR2 YSYEKL. With 3 bases removed from V and 10 bases from J, the gap between germline ends came to 16 bases. CDR3 in DNA: TGCGCCAGCAGCCACGATCCGGGTAGGGGAGAGCAGTTCTTC. Translating it yields CASSHDPGRGEQFF.

This sequence joins TRBV20-1 and TRBJ1-5, with unresolved D. V was shortened by 8 bases and J by 5 bases, with 13 bases between the two germline ends. Looked up from germline, CDR1 is DFQATT and CDR2 is SNEGSKA (reference sequence). This CDR3 comprises 12 residues. The DNA for the CDR3 is TGCAGTACTGCCGGCATGGATCAGCCCCAGCATTTT. This gives the protein CSTAGMDQPQHF.

The chain is built from TRBV28 and TRBJ2-7; 8 bases map to TRBD2. V shed 8 bases and J 3 bases; nucleotides not matched to a gene: 9. The CDR3 loop spans 14 amino acids. Germline V gene sequence: CDR1 MDHEN, CDR2 SYDVKM. CDR3: CASAPGGANYEQYF. Written as DNA, the CDR3 is TGTGCCAGCGCACCCGGGGGGGCAAACTACGAGCAGTACTTC.

The rearrangement uses TRBV25-1 and TRBJ1-1, with TRBD1 identical over 8 bases. The CDR3 consists of 14 residues. The ends lost 6 bases at V and 1 base at J; junction bases unmatched: 4. Germline values: CDR1 MGHDK, CDR2 SYGVNS. Here the CDR3 DNA reads TGTGCCAGCAGAAAAACAGGGGGGAACACTGAAGCTTTCTTT. Translated, it gives CASRKTGGNTEAFF. Full variable domain (rest looked up from reference TRBV25-1 and TRBJ1-1): EADIYQTPRYLVIGTGKKITLECSQTMGHDKMYWYQQDPGMELHLIHYSYGVNSTEKGDLSSESTVSRIRTEHFPLTLESARPSHTSQYLCASRKTGGNTEAFFGQGTRLTVV.

The chain has TRBV6-2 or TRBV6-3 and TRBJ1-5, with no clear D. Trimming removed 4 bases at V and 2 bases at J, with 21 bases between. The CDR3 has 18 residues. From germline, CDR1 is MNHEY and CDR2 SVGEGT. CDR3: CASSSVIARGIGNQPQHF. In nucleotides, the CDR3 is TGTGCCAGCAGTTCCGTCATCGCTCGGGGAATAGGCAATCAGCCCCAGCATTTT.

This clonotype was counted a few times. This sequence joins TRBV7-9 and TRBJ2-1; 10 bases match TRBD1. CDR1 is SEHNR and CDR2 is FQNEAQ in the germline V gene (reference sequence). The ends lost 5 bases at V and 4 bases at J; junction bases unmatched: 11. The CDR3 sequence is 17 residues long. CDR3 DNA: TGTGCCAGCAGCCCAGGGACAGGGGACAACCTTTACAATGAGCAGTTCTTC. Its protein product is CASSPGTGDNLYNEQFF.